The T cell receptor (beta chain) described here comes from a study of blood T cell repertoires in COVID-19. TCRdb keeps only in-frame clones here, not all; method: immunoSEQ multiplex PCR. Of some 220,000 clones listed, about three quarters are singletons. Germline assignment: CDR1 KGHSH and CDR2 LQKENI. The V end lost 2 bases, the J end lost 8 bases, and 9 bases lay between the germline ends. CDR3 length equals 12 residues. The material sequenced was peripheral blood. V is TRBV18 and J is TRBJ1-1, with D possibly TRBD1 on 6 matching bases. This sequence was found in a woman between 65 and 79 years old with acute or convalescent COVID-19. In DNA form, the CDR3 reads TGTGCCAGCTCACCAGGGGGCGCCGAAGCTTTCTTT. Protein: CASSPGGAEAFF.